The 29 T cell receptor beta chains presented below share a single source sample, sequenced in a study of blood T cell repertoires in COVID-19. The assay was immunoSEQ multiplex PCR, and TCRdb's table has in-frame clones only and misses some. The data contain 250,000 to 350,000 clones, more than 75% of them singletons. The sequenced sample consisted of PBMCs or T cells enriched from blood (not recorded which). These receptors were collected from a woman between 18 and 29 years old who had recovered from COVID-19.

CDR3 bases: TGTGCCAGCTCACCACCCGGGGGGGCCGTGGGCTACACCTTC. Amino acids: CASSPPGGAVGYTF. The V and J genes are TRBV18 and TRBJ1-2; D is perhaps TRBD1 (6 bases). Germline CDR1 reads KGHSH; CDR2 reads LQKENI. CDR3 length: 14 amino acids. V lost 0 bases to trimming and J lost 8 bases, with 13 bases between them.

The chain recombines TRBV6-5 with TRBJ1-3, with 8 bases lining up with TRBD1. Unmatched junction bases numbered 14, after V lost 4 bases and J lost 9 bases. CDR3 size: 16 residues. Germline V gene sequence: CDR1 MNHEY, CDR2 SVGAGI. The CDR3 loop reads CASSFTTGGIRTTIYF. The CDR3 DNA is TGTGCCAGCAGTTTCACAACAGGGGGAATCCGAACCACCATATATTTT.

The chain has TRBV5-4 and TRBJ2-7; 10 bases align to TRBD1. CDR3 length: 15 residues. CDR1 SGHNT and CDR2 YYREEE come from the germline V gene (reference sequence). V lost 5 bases and J lost 3; bases outside the gene matches: 8. The chain's CDR3 is CASSSGTGDFYEQYF. For the CDR3, the DNA is TGTGCCAGCAGTTCCGGGACAGGGGATTTCTACGAGCAGTACTTC.

This clone came up a few times. The chain couples TRBV27 to TRBJ2-7, with a possible D match to TRBD1 (6 bases). The V gene lost 8 bases and the J gene lost 3 bases, with 11 bases spanning the gap. CDR3 length: 12 amino acids. Germline-derived CDR1 and CDR2 are MNHEY and SMNVEV (reference sequence). The chain's CDR3 is CASGHRDYEQYF. CDR3 DNA sequence: TGTGCCAGCGGGCACAGGGACTACGAGCAGTACTTC.

The chain employs TRBV6-4 and TRBJ2-3; D not resolved. The CDR3 has 12 residues. With 2 bases removed from V and 8 bases from J, the gap between germline ends came to 8 bases. Germline V lookup: CDR1 MRHNA, CDR2 SNTAGT. The CDR3 nucleotides read TGTGCCAGCAGTGACATCCCGGGTACGCAGTATTTT. Its translation: CASSDIPGTQYF.

The chain recombines TRBV18 with TRBJ1-2; no clear D gene. Trimming left V 6 bases short and J 6 bases short, with 17 bases between. The CDR3 spans 14 residues. Germline values: CDR1 KGHSH, CDR2 LQKENI. The CDR3 DNA follows: TGTGCCAGCTCCGATGACGAACAGACGGATGGCTACACCTTC. It codes for CASSDDEQTDGYTF.

The rearrangement uses TRBV7-3 and TRBJ2-1; 11 nucleotides align to TRBD2. The CDR3 length is 15 residues. V trimming: 2 bases; J trimming: 9 bases; junction bases outside the gene matches: 6. CDR1 is SGHTA, CDR2 FQGTGA, per germline. CDR3 protein: CASSLVGLAVVEQFF. For the CDR3, the DNA is TGTGCCAGCAGCTTAGTGGGACTAGCGGTGGTTGAGCAGTTCTTC.

This clone was counted only a few times. The J gene is TRBJ1-2, the V gene TRBV7-9; tentatively, D is TRBD1 (6 bases). The germline V gene has CDR1 SEHNR and CDR2 FQNEAQ (reference sequence). This CDR3 comprises 15 residues. Trimming shortened V by 10 bases and J by 3 bases, and 21 bases separated the two germline ends. The CDR3 DNA sequence: TGTGCCACCCTAGCACCGGGACAACGGGACTATGGCTACACCTTC. As protein: CATLAPGQRDYGYTF.

This chain links TRBV15 with TRBJ1-3; weak D call: TRBD1 (5 bases). V lost 1 base to trimming and J lost 0 bases, with 16 bases between them. Germline V gene sequence: CDR1 LNHNV, CDR2 YYDKDF (reference sequence). The CDR3 sequence is 18 residues long. The chain's CDR3 is CATSRGRGVLRSGNTIYF. CDR3 coding DNA: TGTGCCACCAGCAGAGGTCGGGGGGTACTCCGCTCTGGAAACACCATATATTTT.

This clone was detected a few times. This chain uses TRBV10-1 with TRBJ1-3, with a tentative D call TRBD1 (5 bases). Germline-derived CDR1 and CDR2 are WNHNN and SYGVQD (reference sequence). Trimming removed 6 bases at V and 0 bases at J, with 15 bases between. The length of the CDR3 is 16 residues. CDR3 protein: CASSDGANLSGNTIYF. CDR3 DNA sequence: TGCGCCAGCAGCGATGGGGCCAATCTCTCTGGAAACACCATATATTTT.

The chain is built from TRBV5-1 and TRBJ2-1; possibly TRBD2 for D (6 bases). The CDR3 is 15 residues long. CDR1 and CDR2 (germline): SGHRS, YFSETQ. V was cut by 0 bases and J by 5 bases, with 12 bases left in between. CDR3 DNA: TGCGCCAGCAGCTTGGATAGCGGATATAACAATGAGCAGTTCTTC. It translates to CASSLDSGYNNEQFF. Drawing the rest from reference TRBV5-1 and TRBJ2-1, the complete variable domain is KAGVTQTPRYLIKTRGQQVTLSCSPISGHRSVSWYQQTPGQGLQFLFEYFSETQRNKGNFPGRFSGRQFSNSRSEMNVSTLELGDSALYLCASSLDSGYNNEQFFGPGTRLTVL.

V and J are TRBV12-3 or TRBV12-4 and TRBJ2-7, with a tentative D call TRBD2 (5 bases). The CDR3 consists of 12 residues. With 3 bases removed from V and 6 bases from J, the gap between germline ends came to 9 bases. CDR3 in DNA: TGTGCCAGCAGTTTCGGACTCTCCGAGCAGTACTTC. Its protein is CASSFGLSEQYF.

This clone appeared once. The rearrangement links TRBV24-1 to TRBJ1-4, with 7 positions matching TRBD1. CDR3 length: 15 residues. With 6 bases clipped from V and 8 bases from J, the junction kept 11 bases outside the gene matches. Germline values: CDR1 KGHDR, CDR2 SFDVKD. The CDR3 reads CATSPTGTDGEKLFF. As DNA, the CDR3 is TGTGCCACCAGTCCGACCGGGACAGACGGGGAAAAACTGTTTTTT.

This chain links TRBV19 with TRBJ2-6, with a tentative D call TRBD1 (6 bases). The CDR3 spans 15 residues. In germline, CDR1 is LNHDA, CDR2 SQIVND (reference sequence). Deletions cut 5 bases from V and 1 base from J, with 9 bases between. CDR3 DNA: TGTGCCAGTAGTGCCAGGGGTTCTGGGGCCAACGTCCTGACTTTC. Translation: CASSARGSGANVLTF.

The chain is built from TRBV6-1 and TRBJ2-3; a weak D match, TRBD2 (6 bases). CDR1 and CDR2 from the germline V gene are MNHNS and SASEGT. V was pared by 0 bases and J by 1 base, with 11 bases between. This CDR3 has 16 amino acids. In DNA, the CDR3 is TGTGCCAGCAGTGAAGCGGGAGCGGGTCGCACAGATACGCAGTATTTT. Its protein product is CASSEAGAGRTDTQYF.

The J gene is TRBJ2-3, the V gene TRBV29-1; perhaps TRBD2 as D (5 bases). CDR1 is SQVTM, CDR2 ANQGSEA, per germline. The CDR3 has 12 residues. Deletions cut 4 bases from V and 1 base from J, with 6 bases between. The CDR3 spells CSVAGGTDTQYF. The DNA for the CDR3 is TGCAGCGTTGCCGGGGGCACAGATACGCAGTATTTT.

The CDR3 region has the DNA TGTGCCAGCAGCTCAGGGGGCGTGAGCTCTGGGGCCAACGTCCTGACTTTC. Protein product: CASSSGGVSSGANVLTF. V and J are TRBV7-9 and TRBJ2-6, with 8 bases fitting TRBD1. Looked up from germline, CDR1 is SEHNR and CDR2 is FQNEAQ (reference sequence). This CDR3 is built from 17 residues. Trimming took 4 bases from V and 0 from J; bases not matched to a gene: 5.

The chain couples TRBV7-2 to TRBJ1-6; 10 bases map to TRBD1. This CDR3 is built from 15 residues. Germline V gene lookup returns CDR1 SGHTA and CDR2 FQGNSA. The junction had 6 bases not matched to a gene; V was cut back by 5 bases and J by 8 bases. CDR3 nucleotide sequence: TGTGCCAGCAGCCCAGCCGGGACAGGGGATTCACCCCTCCACTTT. It translates to CASSPAGTGDSPLHF.

CDR3 nucleotide sequence: TGTGCCAGCAGTTTCAGCACCGACCTGACTCGGCAGTACTTC. It yields the protein CASSFSTDLTRQYF. V and J are TRBV6-2 or TRBV6-3 and TRBJ2-7; D is unresolved. V was shortened by 4 bases and J by 9 bases, with 19 bases between the two germline ends. The CDR3 sequence is 14 residues long. CDR1 is MNHEY, CDR2 SVGEGT, per germline.

This clone was recorded only once. This sequence joins TRBV30 and TRBJ2-7; maybe TRBD1 (6 bases). V lost 0 bases and J 5 bases, leaving 11 bases between the germline ends. This CDR3 region has 13 residues. Germline V gene sequence: CDR1 GTSNPN, CDR2 SVGIG (reference sequence). This CDR3 is CAWSVGRGNEQYF. CDR3 in DNA: TGTGCCTGGAGTGTAGGCAGGGGAAACGAGCAGTACTTC.

V and J are TRBV11-2 and TRBJ2-7, with D unclear. CDR1 is SGHAT, CDR2 FQNNGV, per germline. Trimming removed 0 bases at V and 3 bases at J, with 9 bases between. This CDR3 has 14 residues. The CDR3 protein is CASSLEATGYEQYF. CDR3 in DNA: TGTGCCAGCAGCTTAGAGGCTACGGGCTACGAGCAGTACTTC. Combining the CDR3 with reference TRBV11-2 and TRBJ2-7 gives the whole variable domain EAGVAQSPRYKIIEKRQSVAFWCNPISGHATLYWYQQILGQGPKLLIQFQNNGVVDDSQLPKDRFSAERLKGVDSTLKIQPAKLEDSAVYLCASSLEATGYEQYFGPGTRLTVT.

The CDR3 loop reads CAIRGDRVNGYTF. The CDR3 nucleotides are TGTGCCATCAGGGGGGACAGGGTAAATGGCTACACCTTC. The J gene is TRBJ1-2, the V gene TRBV10-3, with TRBD1 matching over 9 bases. The CDR3 is 13 amino acids. With 6 bases clipped from V and 6 bases from J, the junction kept 5 bases outside the gene matches. Germline V gene data show CDR1 as ENHRY and CDR2 as SYGVKD.

The rearrangement links TRBV30 to TRBJ1-1; no reliable D call. The CDR3 extends over 14 amino acids. Between the trimmed V and J ends, which lost 3 bases and 4 bases, there was a span of 15 bases. Germline CDR1 is GTSNPN and CDR2 is SVGIG (reference sequence). The CDR3 loop is CAWSVRGYGTEAFF. DNA of the CDR3: TGTGCCTGGAGCGTCCGAGGATACGGCACTGAAGCTTTCTTT. Variable domain in full (rest from reference TRBV30 and TRBJ1-1): SQTIHQWPATLVQPVGSPLSLECTVEGTSNPNLYWYRQAAGRGLQLLFYSVGIGQISSEVPQNLSASRPQDRQFILSSKKLLLSDSGFYLCAWSVRGYGTEAFFGQGTRLTVV.

The genes are TRBV9 and TRBJ1-6, with D unclear. The germline CDR1 and CDR2 sequences are SGDLS and YYNGEE. This CDR3 spans 13 amino acids. The V and J ends lost 7 bases and 9 bases respectively, with 14 bases between them. The CDR3 DNA sequence: TGTGCCAGCCACCGAAGGGAGGGTTCACCCCTCCACTTT. Protein sequence: CASHRREGSPLHF.

The chain couples TRBV30 to TRBJ1-2, with a possible D match to TRBD1 (5 bases). The CDR3 consists of 14 residues. Germline V gives CDR1 GTSNPN, CDR2 SVGIG (reference sequence). V lost 0 bases to trimming and J lost 8 bases, with 16 bases between them. The CDR3 spells CAWSVWDVGGGYTF. The CDR3 DNA is TGTGCCTGGAGTGTATGGGACGTTGGAGGGGGCTACACCTTC.

V is TRBV6-5 and J is TRBJ1-6; TRBD1 matches 10 bases. Germline values: CDR1 MNHEY, CDR2 SVGAGI. Trimming removed 10 bases from V and 7 bases from J; junction bases left unmatched: 4. This CDR3 has 13 residues. CDR3 DNA: TGTGCCACAATGGGACAGGGGAATTCACCCCTCCACTTT. Its protein product is CATMGQGNSPLHF.

The chain has TRBV28 and TRBJ1-2, with D perhaps TRBD1 (6 bases). The germline V gene encodes CDR1 MDHEN and CDR2 SYDVKM. Trimming took off 7 bases at V and 8 bases at J, with 14 bases between the two ends. The CDR3 loop spans 12 amino acids. CDR3 DNA: TGTGCCAGCAAGGGGGGGGGTCGCGGCTACACCTTC. Amino acids: CASKGGGRGYTF.

The J gene is TRBJ2-7, the V gene TRBV19; 8 bases match TRBD1. The V and J ends lost 7 bases and 1 base, in that order; junction bases with no gene match: 9. The CDR3 covers 15 residues. Per germline, CDR1 LNHDA and CDR2 SQIVND (reference sequence). DNA of the CDR3: TGTGCCAGTACCATATCGACAGGGGATTCCTACGAGCAGTACTTC. This codes for CASTISTGDSYEQYF.

This rearrangement joins TRBV2 to TRBJ2-7, with D possibly matching TRBD1 (6 bases). With 8 bases removed from V and 0 bases from J, the gap between germline ends came to 11 bases. This CDR3 is built from 13 residues. Germline CDR1 reads SNHLY; CDR2 reads FYNNEI. DNA of the CDR3: TGTGCCAGCGTCAGGGGATACTCCTACGAGCAGTACTTC. It codes for CASVRGYSYEQYF.